The clone carrying this T cell receptor (beta chain) was seen a handful of times. One end of the junction is discordant with germline, which a read error may explain. This specimen comes from a study of T cells in Graves' hyperthyroidism and ophthalmopathy. There were TCR beta CDR3 regions amplified from RNA transcripts. HTBI primers were employed in a first-round RT-PCR of the TCR CDR3. In TCRdb, the multiplex PCR reads were re-called with MiXCR into one record per CDR3 protein. This repertoire shows 700,000 or so distinct CDR3 sequences, approximately 16% found once; its top ten account for around 8%. Germline-derived CDR1 and CDR2 are MNHEY and SVGEGT. The CDR3 is 13 residues long.

This TCR came from a man in his late teens or twenties with Graves' hyperthyroidism. Specimen: blood. J is TRBJ1-1 and V is TRBV6-2 or TRBV6-3; D remains unclear. The CDR3 protein is CTSSYLPNTEAFF. In DNA, the CDR3 is TGTACCAGCAGTTACTTACCGAACACTGAAGCTTTCTTT.